A selection of T cell receptor beta chains follows, all from one sample in a study of brain T cells in children with intractable seizures. Repertoires were generated with immunoSEQ multiplex PCR, while TCRdb's copy carries only in-frame clones and drops some. In the table there are tens of thousands of clones, 75% to 95% of which are singletons. Source: peripheral blood, taken at surgery. Every receptor here comes from a girl aged 2 to 10 with tuberous sclerosis and intractable seizures. The CDR3 runs from the conserved cysteine through the conserved F or W. The D gene is left open where the match is weak. The size entry is marked missing in some rows and otherwise reads once, few, many or a size class.

>NA|TRBJ1-4|TRBV9|NA
CASSATGPNEKLFF
TGTGCCAGCAGCGCGACAGGTCCTAATGAAAAACTGTTTTTT
>NA|TRBJ2-3|TRBV7-9|TRBD2
CASSPGLAGVDTQYF
TGTGCCAGCAGCCCGGGACTAGCGGGGGTAGATACGCAGTATTTT
>NA|TRBJ1-2|TRBV30|NA
CAWSVTRPGRNYGYTF
TGTGCCTGGAGTGTAACTAGGCCCGGGAGGAACTATGGCTACACCTTC
>NA|TRBJ2-2|TRBV4-2|NA
CASSQDSGTGELFF
TGTGCCAGCAGCCAAGATTCCGGCACCGGGGAGCTGTTTTTT
>NA|TRBJ2-3|TRBV12-5|TRBD2
CASGPLAGGIYYF
TGTGCTAGTGGCCCCTTAGCGGGGGGAATTTATTATTTT
>NA|TRBJ2-3|TRBV7-9|NA
CASSLTPSASDTQYF
TGTGCCAGCAGCTTAACCCCGTCTGCCTCCGATACGCAGTATTTT
>NA|TRBJ2-2|TRBV2|TRBD1
CASRGQGGGELFF
TGTGCCAGCAGGGGACAGGGAGGCGGGGAGCTGTTTTTT
>NA|TRBJ2-5|TRBV6-2/TRBV6-3|NA
CASSSRDSQETQYF
TGTGCCAGCAGTTCCCGGGACTCCCAAGAGACCCAGTACTTC
>once|TRBJ1-5|TRBV7-9|NA
CASSSVGLNQPQHF
TGTGCCAGCAGCTCGGTGGGCCTAAATCAGCCCCAGCATTTT
>NA|TRBJ1-2|TRBV4-1|NA
CASSQVVGGSYTF
TGCGCCAGCAGCCAAGTGGTCGGGGGGAGCTACACCTTC
>NA|TRBJ2-1|TRBV11-3|NA
CASSRDHNEQFF
TGTGCCAGCAGCCGTGACCACAATGAGCAGTTCTTC
>NA|TRBJ2-7|TRBV27|NA
CASSLRWDPIEQYF
TGTGCCAGCAGTTTACGTTGGGACCCCATCGAGCAGTACTTC
>NA|TRBJ1-1|TRBV19|TRBD1
CASSIAVGTGGLSTEAFF
TGTGCCAGTAGTATCGCCGTGGGGACAGGGGGCCTTAGCACTGAAGCTTTCTTT
>once|TRBJ2-5|TRBV6-5|TRBD1
CAGQTGEGETQYF
TGTGCCGGACAGACAGGGGAAGGGGAGACCCAGTACTTC
>few|TRBJ1-2|TRBV7-9|NA
CASSLRGDYGYTF
TGTGCCAGCAGCTTACGAGGGGACTATGGCTACACCTTC
>NA|TRBJ1-1|TRBV7-3|NA
CASSSSIPCSVRAMNTEAFF
TGTGCCAGCAGCTCCTCGATACCTTGCTCAGTCAGGGCCATGAACACTGAAGCTTTCTTT
>NA|TRBJ2-6|TRBV4-1|TRBD1
CASSPLDRAKGANVLTF
TGCGCCAGCAGCCCCCTGGACAGGGCGAAAGGGGCCAACGTCCTGACTTTC